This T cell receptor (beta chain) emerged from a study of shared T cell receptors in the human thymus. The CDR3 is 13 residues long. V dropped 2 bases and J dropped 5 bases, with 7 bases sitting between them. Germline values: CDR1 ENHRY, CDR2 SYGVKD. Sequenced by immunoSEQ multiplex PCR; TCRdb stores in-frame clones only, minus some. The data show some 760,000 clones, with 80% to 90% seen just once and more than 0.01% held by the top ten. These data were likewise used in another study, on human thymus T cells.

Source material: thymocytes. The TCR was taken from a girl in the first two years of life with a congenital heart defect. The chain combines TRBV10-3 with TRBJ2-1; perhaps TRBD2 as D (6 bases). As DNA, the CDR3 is TGTGCCATCAGTGAGGTAGCGGACAATGAGCAGTTCTTC. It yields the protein CAISEVADNEQFF.